These 8 T cell receptor beta chains were sequenced from one sample in a study of T cell repertoires in cytomegalovirus infection. MiXCR was run by TCRdb on the reads, yielding one entry per CDR3 protein. The table records 50,000 to 65,000 distinct CDR3 sequences, over 15% of them present only once. Their specific antigens are unknown. The source was CD8+ T cells from cultured PBMCs, collected from culture after CMV antigen stimulation. The origin of the receptors is a human donor in good health (CMV status not recorded). Some clones in this sample may be carry-over from other donors' samples.

By sample share, this clonotype is large. The J gene is TRBJ2-3, the V gene TRBV7-8; D is perhaps TRBD1 or TRBD2 (7 bases each). Trimming removed 2 bases from V and 6 bases from J, with 15 bases in between. CDR3 length equals 15 residues. Germline V gives CDR1 SGHVS, CDR2 FQNEAQ. Here the CDR3 reads CASSLTGTAGDTQYF. As DNA, the CDR3 is TGTGCCAGCAGCTTAACCGGGACAGCGGGGGATACGCAGTATTTT.

This clonotype was recorded at least ten times. The V call is TRBV6-1, the J call TRBJ2-7; D gene ambiguous. The V end lost 3 bases, the J end lost 3 bases, and 9 bases lay between the germline ends. The CDR3 consists of 13 residues. Germline CDR1 is MNHNS and CDR2 is SASEGT. The DNA for the CDR3 is TGTGCCAGCAGTGAGTGGCCGGGCTACGAGCAGTACTTC. Protein product: CASSEWPGYEQYF.

Only a few counts were recorded for this clonotype. The chain joins TRBV7-9 to TRBJ2-2; 10 bases align to TRBD2. This CDR3 is 15 amino acids long. The germline gives CDR1 SEHNR, CDR2 FQNEAQ (reference sequence). With V trimmed by 8 bases and J by 3 bases, 6 bases remained unmatched. Here the CDR3 reads CASGGTSVYTGELFF. CDR3 nucleotides: TGTGCCAGCGGGGGGACTAGCGTGTACACCGGGGAGCTGTTTTTT. Variable domain in full (rest from reference TRBV7-9 and TRBJ2-2): DTGVSQNPRHKITKRGQNVTFRCDPISEHNRLYWYRQTLGQGPEFLTYFQNEAQLEKSRLLSDRFSAERPKGSFSTLEIQRTEQGDSAMYLCASGGTSVYTGELFFGEGSRLTVL.

This clonotype was observed a handful of times. The gene calls are TRBV7-8 and TRBJ1-2; D is ambiguous. The length of the CDR3 is 14 residues. Germline lookup yields CDR1 SGHVS and CDR2 FQNEAQ. Trimming took off 2 bases at V and 2 bases at J, with 9 bases between the two ends. The CDR3 sequence: CASSLLEANYGYTF. The CDR3 bases are TGTGCCAGCAGCTTACTCGAGGCCAACTATGGCTACACCTTC.

This clonotype has more than one count but fewer than ten. Written as DNA, the CDR3 is TGTGCCAGCAGCTTAGATCTCAGTTGGGCGAACACCGGGGAGCTGTTTTTT. Its translation is CASSLDLSWANTGELFF. V and J are TRBV7-2 and TRBJ2-2, with D unresolved. Per the germline V gene, CDR1 is SGHTA and CDR2 is FQGNSA. The CDR3 has 17 amino acids. The germline V and J ends were trimmed by 1 base and 0 bases, with 12 bases remaining between them.

The sample holds a few counts of this clonotype. V and J are TRBV11-2 and TRBJ2-7, with 10 bases fitting TRBD1. This CDR3 region has 16 residues. J was trimmed by 3 bases and V by 4 bases; bases with no gene match: 9. CDR1 and CDR2 from the germline V gene are SGHAT and FQNNGV. For the CDR3, the DNA is TGTGCCAGCAGCTCCACGGGGGGACAGGGGTACTACGAGCAGTACTTC. Translated, it gives CASSSTGGQGYYEQYF.

This clonotype turned up a few times. The chain links TRBV4-1 to TRBJ2-7; a possible D gene is TRBD2 (5 bases). Germline CDR1 is MGHRA and CDR2 is YSYEKL. Trimming shortened V by 0 bases and J by 2 bases, and 14 bases separated the two germline ends. The CDR3 is made up of 16 amino acids. CDR3 residues: CASSQDPPGSAYEQYF. The CDR3 nucleotides are TGCGCCAGCAGCCAAGACCCCCCGGGGAGTGCCTACGAGCAGTACTTC.

In its sample, this clonotype was seen a few times. V is TRBV10-3 and J is TRBJ1-2; 7 positions match TRBD1. The V segment lost 7 bases and the J segment 1 base; nucleotides outside the gene matches: 9. Per germline, CDR1 ENHRY and CDR2 SYGVKD. The CDR3 runs to 15 residues. The CDR3 DNA sequence: TGTGCCATCAACTTAGGGGGCCGTAGTAACTATGGCTACACCTTC. It translates to CAINLGGRSNYGYTF.